This TCR beta chain is drawn from a study of blood T cells in healthy people across ages. Regarding the study as a whole: Long-lived donors carried more naive CD4+ cells and greater diversity than aged donors. Because sorting was not performed, PBMCs prevented conclusive naive versus antigen-experienced comparison.

Alongside a J-beta primer mix, a sample-barcoded 5' primer served in a second PCR lasting roughly 7 to 12 cycles. Using its own MiXCR run on the 5' RACE reads, TCRdb lists one record per CDR3 protein. The sample yields some 1,500,000 distinct CDR3 sequences, 42% seen once. Germline V gives CDR1 SGDLS, CDR2 YYNGEE. The CDR3 covers 16 residues. This clonotype was recorded only once. Its matching antigen is unknown. This TCR was sampled from a woman between 18 and 29 years old in good health. The sequencing input was blood. J is TRBJ2-7 and V is TRBV9; TRBD1 matches at 9 bases. The J call may be wrong; the DNA end is better matched by TRBJ2-5. Here the CDR3 reads CASSHEGTGRQETQYF. Written as DNA, the CDR3 is TGTGCCAGCAGCCATGAGGGGACAGGGAGACAAGAGACCCAGTACTTC.